This entry is about one T cell receptor (beta chain). Its antigen remains unidentified. The sample comes from a study of T-cell memory formation after mild COVID-19. Study conclusions and caveats: For contracting clones, CD4+ ones sat mainly in CM and EM, CD8+ in EMRA.

Trimming shortened V by 3 bases and J by 1 base, and 6 bases separated the two germline ends. The CDR3 is 13 residues long. In germline, CDR1 is SEHNR, CDR2 FQNEAQ (reference sequence). TCRdb re-called the 5' RACE reads with MiXCR, one entry per CDR3 protein. The data contain about 58,000 distinct CDR3 sequences, roughly 26% of them singletons. J is TRBJ1-1 and V is TRBV7-9; the D is unclear. This sequence originates from a man between 18 and 29 years old who had mild COVID-19 (a few samples of this study predate the infection). Cell type and time point are not known. The specimen was PBMCs or a T cell subset sorted from them (not recorded which). For the CDR3, the DNA is TGTGCCAGCAGCTTTCCCGGGAACACTGAAGCTTTCTTT. Translation gives CASSFPGNTEAFF.